What follows are 7 T cell receptor beta chains derived from one specimen sequenced in a study of cytomegalovirus exposure and HLA in healthy donors. Assay: immunoSEQ multiplex PCR; the TCRdb copy retains only in-frame clones and omits some. This table holds approximately 120,000 clones, roughly 94% found once. Specimen: PBMCs. These receptors were obtained from a young woman in good health and CMV-seronegative.

The rearrangement joins TRBV6-6 to TRBJ2-7; D possibly corresponds to TRBD1 (6 bases). From germline, CDR1 is MNHNY and CDR2 SVGAGI (reference sequence). This CDR3 comprises 13 residues. The ends were cut back, 0 bases at V and 5 bases at J, with 8 bases in the middle. The CDR3 reads CASSYSQGDEQYF. DNA for the CDR3: TGTGCCAGCAGTTACTCACAGGGCGACGAGCAGTACTTC.

The V and J genes are TRBV6-1 and TRBJ2-5, with 7 bases matching TRBD2. CDR3 length: 14 residues. Per germline, CDR1 MNHNS and CDR2 SASEGT. The ends lost 3 bases at V and 4 bases at J; junction bases unmatched: 5. CDR3 in amino acids: CASSDTGGIETQYF. The CDR3 nucleotides are TGTGCCAGCAGTGACACGGGGGGAATAGAGACCCAGTACTTC.

The chain combines TRBV19 with TRBJ1-5; 8 bases align to TRBD1. This CDR3 has 14 amino acids. Germline lookup yields CDR1 LNHDA and CDR2 SQIVND (reference sequence). The V gene end was trimmed by 6 bases and the J gene end by 6 bases; junction bases not matched to a gene: 7. CDR3 sequence: CASRSQGVSQPQHF. In DNA, the CDR3 is TGTGCCAGTAGATCACAGGGGGTCAGTCAGCCCCAGCATTTT.

J is TRBJ1-2 and V is TRBV6-5; weak D call: TRBD1 (5 bases). V was clipped by 2 bases and J by 3 bases, with 13 bases between them. CDR3 length equals 15 residues. Germline V gene sequence: CDR1 MNHEY, CDR2 SVGAGI. CDR3 DNA sequence: TGTGCCAGCAGTTACATGGGCTCCAGGGACTATGGCTACACCTTC. This sequence encodes CASSYMGSRDYGYTF.

This chain links TRBV28 with TRBJ2-1; 13 nucleotides agree with TRBD2. The CDR3 has 15 amino acids. CDR1 MDHEN and CDR2 SYDVKM come from the germline V gene. J lost 10 bases, V lost 9 bases, and 12 bases had no gene match. Here the CDR3 DNA reads TGTGCCAGTAGGACTAGCGGGAGCGAGAGCCTGGAGCAGTTCTTC. It translates to CASRTSGSESLEQFF.

The J gene is TRBJ2-1, the V gene TRBV30, with D maybe TRBD2 (6 bases). The CDR3 spans 14 residues. Germline values: CDR1 GTSNPN, CDR2 SVGIG (reference sequence). Trimming removed 0 bases from V and 9 bases from J, with 15 bases in between. CDR3 bases: TGTGCCTGGAGTGTTGGGGGGAGTATCAGTGAGCAGTTCTTC. Its protein product is CAWSVGGSISEQFF.

The chain couples TRBV6-5 to TRBJ2-1, with 12 nucleotides matching TRBD2. V lost 6 bases and J lost 2; bases outside the gene matches: 2. The CDR3 runs to 15 residues. Germline CDR1 and CDR2: MNHEY and SVGAGI. This chain's CDR3 is CASRASGGAYNEQFF. The CDR3 coding sequence is TGTGCCAGCAGAGCTAGCGGGGGGGCCTACAATGAGCAGTTCTTC.